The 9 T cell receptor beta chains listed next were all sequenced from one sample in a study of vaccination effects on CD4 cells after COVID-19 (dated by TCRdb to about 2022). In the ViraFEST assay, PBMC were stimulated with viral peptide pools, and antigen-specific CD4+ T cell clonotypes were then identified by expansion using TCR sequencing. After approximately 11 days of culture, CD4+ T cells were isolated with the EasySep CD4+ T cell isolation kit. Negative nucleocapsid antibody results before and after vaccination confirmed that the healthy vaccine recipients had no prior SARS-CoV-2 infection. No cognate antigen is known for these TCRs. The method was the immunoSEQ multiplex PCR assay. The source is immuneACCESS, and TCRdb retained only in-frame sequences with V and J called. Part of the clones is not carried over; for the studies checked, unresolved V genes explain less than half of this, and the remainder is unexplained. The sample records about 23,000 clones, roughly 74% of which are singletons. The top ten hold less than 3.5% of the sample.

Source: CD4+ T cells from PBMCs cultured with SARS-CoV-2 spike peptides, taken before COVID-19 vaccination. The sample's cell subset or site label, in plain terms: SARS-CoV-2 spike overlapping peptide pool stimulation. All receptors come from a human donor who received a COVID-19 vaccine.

CDR3 sequence reads: CASSPSGQGDTEAFF. CDR3 coding DNA: TGCGCCAGCAGCCCCTCGGGACAGGGAGACACTGAAGCTTTCTTT. The chain uses TRBV4-1 and TRBJ1-1, with 9 positions matching TRBD1. V gave up 4 bases and J gave up 3 bases; unmatched junction bases: 6. Germline CDR1 reads MGHRA; CDR2 reads YSYEKL. The CDR3 extends over 15 amino acids.

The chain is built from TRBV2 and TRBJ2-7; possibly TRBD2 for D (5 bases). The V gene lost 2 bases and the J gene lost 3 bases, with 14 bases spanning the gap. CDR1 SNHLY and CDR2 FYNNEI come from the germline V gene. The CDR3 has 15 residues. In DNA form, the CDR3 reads TGTGCCAGCAGTGAAATAGGAGGTAGGGACTACGAGCAGTACTTC. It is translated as CASSEIGGRDYEQYF.

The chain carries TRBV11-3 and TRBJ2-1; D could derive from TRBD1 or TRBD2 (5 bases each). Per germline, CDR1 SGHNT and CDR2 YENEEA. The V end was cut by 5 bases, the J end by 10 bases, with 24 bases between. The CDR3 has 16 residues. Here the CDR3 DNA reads TGTGCCAGCAGCCTAGGGTCCGGGGCCGGCCGCAGGGAGCAGTTCTTC. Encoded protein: CASSLGSGAGRREQFF. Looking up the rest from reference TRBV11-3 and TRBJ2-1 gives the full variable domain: EAGVVQSPRYKIIEKKQPVAFWCNPISGHNTLYWYLQNLGQGPELLIRYENEEAVDDSQLPKDRFSAERLKGVDSTLKIQPAELGDSAVYLCASSLGSGAGRREQFFGPGTRLTVL.

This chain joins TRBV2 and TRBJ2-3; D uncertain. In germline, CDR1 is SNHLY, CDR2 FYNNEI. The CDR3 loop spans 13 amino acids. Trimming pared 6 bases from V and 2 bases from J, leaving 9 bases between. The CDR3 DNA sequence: TGTGCCAGCAGCCTCTCCACCACAGATACGCAGTATTTT. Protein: CASSLSTTDTQYF.

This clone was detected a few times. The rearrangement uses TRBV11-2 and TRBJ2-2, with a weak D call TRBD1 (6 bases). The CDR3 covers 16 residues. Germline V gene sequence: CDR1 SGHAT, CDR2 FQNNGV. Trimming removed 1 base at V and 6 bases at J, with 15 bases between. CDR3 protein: CASSLGSGVVAGELFF. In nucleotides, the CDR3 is TGTGCCAGCAGCTTAGGGTCAGGGGTAGTAGCCGGGGAGCTGTTTTTT. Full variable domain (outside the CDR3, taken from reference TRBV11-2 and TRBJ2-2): EAGVAQSPRYKIIEKRQSVAFWCNPISGHATLYWYQQILGQGPKLLIQFQNNGVVDDSQLPKDRFSAERLKGVDSTLKIQPAKLEDSAVYLCASSLGSGVVAGELFFGEGSRLTVL.

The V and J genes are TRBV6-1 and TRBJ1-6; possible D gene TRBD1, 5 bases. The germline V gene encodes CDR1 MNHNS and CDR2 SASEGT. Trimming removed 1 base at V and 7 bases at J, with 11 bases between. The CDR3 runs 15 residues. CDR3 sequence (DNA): TGTGCCAGCAGTGAAGATGGGGGAAGGAATTCACCCCTCCACTTT. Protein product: CASSEDGGRNSPLHF.

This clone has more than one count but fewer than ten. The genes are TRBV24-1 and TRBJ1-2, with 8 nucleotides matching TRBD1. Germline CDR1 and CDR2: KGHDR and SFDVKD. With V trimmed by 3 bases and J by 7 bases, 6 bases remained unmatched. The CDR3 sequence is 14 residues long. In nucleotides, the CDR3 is TGTGCCACCAGTGATCGGGGACAGGCAGGTGGCTACACCTTC. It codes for CATSDRGQAGGYTF.

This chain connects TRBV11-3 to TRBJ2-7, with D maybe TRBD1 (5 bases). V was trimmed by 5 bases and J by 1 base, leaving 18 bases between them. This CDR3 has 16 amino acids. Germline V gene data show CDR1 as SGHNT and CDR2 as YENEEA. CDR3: CASSLTGSTPSYEQYF. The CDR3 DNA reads TGTGCCAGCAGCCTTACAGGTTCTACCCCTTCCTACGAGCAGTACTTC. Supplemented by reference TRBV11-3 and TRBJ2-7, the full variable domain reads EAGVVQSPRYKIIEKKQPVAFWCNPISGHNTLYWYLQNLGQGPELLIRYENEEAVDDSQLPKDRFSAERLKGVDSTLKIQPAELGDSAVYLCASSLTGSTPSYEQYFGPGTRLTVT.

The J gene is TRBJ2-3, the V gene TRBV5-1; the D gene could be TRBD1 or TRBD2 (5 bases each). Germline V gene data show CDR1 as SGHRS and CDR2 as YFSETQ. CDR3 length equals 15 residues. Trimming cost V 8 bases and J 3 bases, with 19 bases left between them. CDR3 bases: TGCGCCAGTCTAACTAACGGGGCTTCGACAGATACGCAGTATTTT. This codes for CASLTNGASTDTQYF. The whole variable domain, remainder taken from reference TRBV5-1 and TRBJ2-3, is KAGVTQTPRYLIKTRGQQVTLSCSPISGHRSVSWYQQTPGQGLQFLFEYFSETQRNKGNFPGRFSGRQFSNSRSEMNVSTLELGDSALYLCASLTNGASTDTQYFGPGTRLTVL.